Below, 9 T cell receptor beta chains from the same sample are listed, as sequenced in a study of esophageal squamous cell carcinoma under preoperative chemotherapy. TCRdb re-called the PCR reads with MiXCR, one entry per CDR3 protein. The profile shows around 30,000 distinct CDR3 sequences, approximately 51% of them singletons. Regarding time point: after preoperative PTX-NDP chemotherapy. The biological material was taken from a patient given preoperative chemotherapy. All receptors come from a human donor with esophageal squamous cell carcinoma. The donor label of this sample is uncertain.

This clonotype appeared once. This chain links TRBV5-1 with TRBJ2-2; tentatively, D is TRBD2 (6 bases). Trimming took off 1 base at V and 5 bases at J, with 12 bases between the two ends. Germline CDR1 SGHRS, CDR2 YFSETQ. The length of the CDR3 is 15 residues. Here the CDR3 reads CASSLSPAGTGELFF. CDR3 coding DNA: TGCGCCAGCAGCTTGAGTCCCGCGGGAACCGGGGAGCTGTTTTTT.

The gene calls are TRBV10-3 and TRBJ2-3, with 10 bases fitting TRBD2. Germline-derived CDR1 and CDR2 are ENHRY and SYGVKD. J lost 9 bases, V lost 3 bases, and 9 bases had no gene match. CDR3 length: 15 amino acids. In DNA, the CDR3 is TGTGCCATCAGTGATAACCAGCGGGGGGGTGGAACGCAGTATTTT. This translates into CAISDNQRGGGTQYF.

This clonotype was counted between two and nine times. This sequence joins TRBV7-2 and TRBJ2-5, with 9 bases lining up with TRBD2. The V gene's germline CDR1 is SGHTA and CDR2 FQGNSA. CDR3 size: 16 residues. Trimming at V came to 4 bases and at J to 4 bases, leaving 10 bases not matched to a gene. The CDR3 loop reads CASSSQTSGTRETQYF. CDR3 bases: TGTGCCAGCAGCTCACAGACTAGCGGCACCAGAGAGACCCAGTACTTC. Using reference TRBV7-2 and TRBJ2-5 for the parts outside the CDR3, the full variable domain is GAGVSQSPSNKVTEKGKDVELRCDPISGHTALYWYRQSLGQGLEFLIYFQGNSAPDKSGLPSDRFSAERTGGSVSTLTIQRTQQEDSAVYLCASSSQTSGTRETQYFGPGTRLLVL.

By frequency in the sample, this clonotype is medium-sized. The rearrangement uses TRBV7-2 and TRBJ2-7, with TRBD2 matching 7 bases. The CDR3 has 15 amino acids. The junction had 9 bases not matched to a gene; V was cut back by 5 bases and J by 2 bases. CDR1 is SGHTA and CDR2 is FQGNSA in the germline V gene. For the CDR3, the DNA is TGTGCCAGCAGCCTGGATGGGACTAACGCCTACGAGCAGTACTTC. Amino acid sequence: CASSLDGTNAYEQYF.

As regards this clonotype: One end of the junction does not line up with germline, which may come from a read error. This rearrangement joins TRBV7-2 to TRBJ2-3, with D possibly matching TRBD2 (6 bases). The germline CDR1 and CDR2 sequences are SGHTA and FQGNSA. The CDR3 is 16 residues long. CDR3: CASRVSGRGAKDIQYF. The CDR3 bases are TGTGCGAGCCGCGTCTCGGGGCGGGGCGCCAAAGATATTCAGTATTTC.

This clonotype was observed once. A much larger clone lies one base from this, so it may be a read error. The rearrangement links TRBV6-1 to TRBJ2-3; D is unresolved. The length of the CDR3 is 14 residues. CDR1 is MNHNS, CDR2 SASEGT, per germline. The CDR3 loop is CASKTELVNNEHYF. In DNA, the CDR3 is TGTGCCAGCAAGACTGAACTGGTCAACAATGAGCACTACTTC.

Note on this clonotype: The junction differs from germline at one of its ends, possibly a read error. The V call is TRBV7-2, the J call TRBJ2-5; TRBD1 or TRBD2 may be the D gene (6 bases each). Germline CDR1 reads SGHTA; CDR2 reads FQGNSA. The CDR3 extends over 18 amino acids. The CDR3 DNA is TGTGCCAGCAGCTTAGGACGGCTCGGGGGCCGTGACCAAAAGACCCAGTACTTC. It yields the protein CASSLGRLGGRDQKTQYF.

J is TRBJ2-3 and V is TRBV7-2; TRBD2 might be the D (6 bases). The J call may be faulty, since TRBJ2-7 better matches the DNA end. CDR1 and CDR2 (germline): SGHTA, FQGNSA. The CDR3 has 18 amino acids. CDR3 DNA: TGTGCCAGCAGCCCCCAAGTAGAGCGGCGGGGTGCCCAAGATACGCAGTACTTC. Its translation: CASSPQVERRGAQDTQYF.

For this clonotype: Sequence at one end of the junction differs from germline and may be a read error. The chain combines TRBV12-3 or TRBV12-4 with TRBJ2-1, with TRBD2 identical over 9 bases. The CDR3 loop spans 18 amino acids. Here the CDR3 reads CASSLELAGGRSYNEQFF. The CDR3 DNA follows: TGTGCCAGCAGTTTAGAACTAGCGGGCGGGCGCTCCTATAATGAGCAGTTCTTC.